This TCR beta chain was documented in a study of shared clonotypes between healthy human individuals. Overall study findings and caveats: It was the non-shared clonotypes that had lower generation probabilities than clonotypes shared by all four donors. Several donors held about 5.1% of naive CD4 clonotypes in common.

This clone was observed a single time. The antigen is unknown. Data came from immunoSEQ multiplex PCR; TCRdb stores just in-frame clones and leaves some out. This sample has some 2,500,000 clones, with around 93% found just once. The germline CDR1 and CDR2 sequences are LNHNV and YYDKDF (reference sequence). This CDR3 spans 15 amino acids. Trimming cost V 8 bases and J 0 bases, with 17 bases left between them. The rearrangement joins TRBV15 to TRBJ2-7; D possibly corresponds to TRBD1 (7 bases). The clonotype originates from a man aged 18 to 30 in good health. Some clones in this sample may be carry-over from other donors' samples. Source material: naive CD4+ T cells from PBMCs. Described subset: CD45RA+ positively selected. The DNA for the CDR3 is TGTGCCACCGCCCTCGGACAGGACTACTCCTACGAGCAGTACTTC. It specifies CATALGQDYSYEQYF.